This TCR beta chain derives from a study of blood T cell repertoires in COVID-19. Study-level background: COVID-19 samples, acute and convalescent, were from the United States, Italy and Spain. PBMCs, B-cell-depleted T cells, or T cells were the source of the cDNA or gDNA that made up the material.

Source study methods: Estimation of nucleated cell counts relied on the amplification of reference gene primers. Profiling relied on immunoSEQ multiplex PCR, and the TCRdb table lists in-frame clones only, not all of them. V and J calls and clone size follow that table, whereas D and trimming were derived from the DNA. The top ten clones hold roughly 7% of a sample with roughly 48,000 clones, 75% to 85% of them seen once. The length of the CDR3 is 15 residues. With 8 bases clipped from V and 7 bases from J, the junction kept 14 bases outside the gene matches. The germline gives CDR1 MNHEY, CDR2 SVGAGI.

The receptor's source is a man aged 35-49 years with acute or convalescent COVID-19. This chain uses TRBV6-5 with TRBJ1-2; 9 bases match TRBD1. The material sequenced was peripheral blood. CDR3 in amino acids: CASWGQGRGKVGYTF. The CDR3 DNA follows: TGTGCCAGCTGGGGACAGGGACGGGGGAAGGTTGGCTACACCTTC.